The 5 T cell receptor beta chains below were found in one sample sequenced in a study of blood T cell repertoires in COVID-19. Assay: immunoSEQ multiplex PCR; the TCRdb copy retains only in-frame clones and omits some. The data contain under 350,000 clones, approximately 89% of them singletons. Source material: PBMCs or T cells enriched from blood (not recorded which). These receptor sequences come from a woman under 30 who had recovered from COVID-19.

The chain carries TRBV5-1 and TRBJ2-3; 9 bases are a match to TRBD2. Trimming took 0 bases from V and 1 from J; bases not matched to a gene: 3. In germline, CDR1 is SGHRS, CDR2 YFSETQ. The CDR3 loop spans 16 amino acids. CDR3 bases: TGCGCCAGCAGCTTGGCGCTAGCGGGACGCACAGATACGCAGTATTTT. Its translation: CASSLALAGRTDTQYF.

This clone was detected only once. The rearrangement links TRBV2 to TRBJ1-5; 7 bases agree with TRBD1. This CDR3 is 13 amino acids long. V was pared by 6 bases and J by 5 bases, with 4 bases of the junction left unmatched. Per the germline V gene, CDR1 is SNHLY and CDR2 is FYNNEI. The CDR3 loop reads CASSGQVHQPQHF. Here the CDR3 DNA reads TGTGCCAGCAGCGGACAGGTACATCAGCCCCAGCATTTT.

V gene TRBV9 combines with J gene TRBJ2-1; maybe TRBD2 (6 bases). CDR3 length: 16 amino acids. Germline V gene lookup returns CDR1 SGDLS and CDR2 YYNGEE. Trimming took off 4 bases at V and 0 bases at J, with 14 bases between the two ends. CDR3 in DNA: TGTGCCAGCAGCACAAATAGCGGTGGCTCCTACAATGAGCAGTTCTTC. This gives the protein CASSTNSGGSYNEQFF.

The V and J genes are TRBV6-1 and TRBJ1-2; no reliable D call. The V end lost 0 bases, the J end lost 3 bases, and 11 bases lay between the germline ends. Germline values: CDR1 MNHNS, CDR2 SASEGT. CDR3 size: 15 residues. The chain's CDR3 is CASSEALGGDYGYTF. CDR3 nucleotide sequence: TGTGCCAGCAGTGAAGCGCTGGGAGGAGACTATGGCTACACCTTC.

The rearrangement links TRBV28 to TRBJ2-7, with a weak D call TRBD1 (6 bases). V was trimmed by 4 bases and J by 7 bases, leaving 17 bases between them. This CDR3 is built from 14 residues. The germline gives CDR1 MDHEN, CDR2 SYDVKM. CDR3 nucleotide sequence: TGTGCCAGCAGTTGGCCAGGGGAAACGGGGGAGCAGTACTTC. Its protein product is CASSWPGETGEQYF.